A selection of T cell receptor beta chains follows, all from one sample in a study of human T cells and chemical hapten exposure. In TCRdb, the RACE reads were re-called with MiXCR into one record per CDR3 protein. The table has a few hundred thousand distinct CDR3 sequences, about 6% seen once; the top ten hold about 5%. Sequences were derived from whole blood, sampled in connection with sensitization to the hapten diphenylcyclopropenone (DPC). The origin of the receptors is a woman between 18 and 29 years old with alopecia areata. Some clones in this sample may be carry-over from other donors' samples. Both conserved end residues are trimmed from each CDR3. The size of a clone is reported for some rows only, either as once, few or many, or as a class for expanded clones.

size | J | length | V | CDR3
few | TRBJ2-1 | 13 | TRBV3-1 | ASSQTQDSYNEQF
NA | TRBJ2-1 | 11 | TRBV3-1 | ASSHEASNEQF
few | TRBJ1-4 | 14 | TRBV7-8 | ASSPKVGGSDEKLF
few | TRBJ2-2 | 11 | TRBV6-2/TRBV6-3 | ASSTTVTGELF
many | TRBJ1-5 | 14 | TRBV25-1 | ASSVSGTGANQPQH
many | TRBJ2-1 | 12 | TRBV10-3 | AISENDQGNEQF
many | TRBJ1-2 | 13 | TRBV7-9 | ASSLVVSKAYGYT
few | TRBJ2-2 | 13 | TRBV20-1 | SAPSQGEVSGELF
many | TRBJ2-5 | 12 | TRBV7-9 | ASSFPSTDETQY
many | TRBJ1-3 | 12 | TRBV7-9 | ASSLFSEGNTIY
NA | TRBJ1-2 | 13 | TRBV25-1 | ASSEYKTGTNGYT
few | TRBJ2-3 | 12 | TRBV7-2 | ASSWDRRTDTQY
NA | TRBJ1-1 | 12 | TRBV5-5 | ASSLWGTPTEAF
NA | TRBJ2-3 | 14 | TRBV5-1 | ASSLVRRGQADTQY
few | TRBJ1-4 | 12 | TRBV7-3 | ASSPQGLGEKLF
many | TRBJ1-1 | 14 | TRBV2 | ASSETTQGAFTEAF
NA | TRBJ1-5 | 13 | TRBV5-1 | ASSPGGGGIQPQH
many | TRBJ1-6 | 13 | TRBV12-3/TRBV12-4 | ASSWGGSYNSPLH
NA | TRBJ2-5 | 11 | TRBV24-1 | ATSEPGAETQY
many | TRBJ1-5 | 12 | TRBV20-1 | SANRDRLYQPQH
few | TRBJ2-1 | 13 | TRBV27 | ATHPSGGLHHEQF
NA | TRBJ1-5 | 15 | TRBV5-1 | ASSPAPPGALNQPQH
NA | TRBJ2-3 | 11 | TRBV6-5 | ARGRMGGDTQY
many | TRBJ1-6 | 13 | TRBV10-3 | AISREQGANSPLH
few | TRBJ2-3 | 13 | TRBV20-1 | SASSAGGLTDTQY
NA | TRBJ2-2 | 13 | TRBV6-5 | ASSYSWGSAGELF
once | TRBJ2-1 | 13 | TRBV25-1 | ASSEPGATYNEQF
NA | TRBJ2-3 | 12 | TRBV12-3/TRBV12-4 | ASSQGPRTDTQY
NA | TRBJ1-3 | 14 | TRBV7-9 | ASSLKGLDSGNTIY
many | TRBJ1-1 | 11 | TRBV6-2/TRBV6-3 | ASSRGMNTEAF
NA | TRBJ2-7 | 12 | TRBV10-3 | AMRRGGSSYEQY
few | TRBJ2-1 | 13 | TRBV24-1 | ATSDPEQGSDEQF
many | TRBJ1-2 | 9 | TRBV6-5 | ASSPGVGYT
few | TRBJ1-1 | 10 | TRBV18 | ASAQGNTEAF
NA | TRBJ2-7 | 11 | TRBV18 | ASSPTDRVEQY
few | TRBJ1-1 | 16 | TRBV6-6 | ASSYQGKTGSMNTEAF
many | TRBJ1-2 | 10 | TRBV7-2 | ASSVESYGYT
few | TRBJ2-7 | 12 | TRBV6-2/TRBV6-3 | ASRTSGGRLEQY
many | TRBJ1-1 | 13 | TRBV6-5 | ASSTIQVSNTEAF
few | TRBJ2-2 | 12 | TRBV3-1 | ASSPDTYTGELF
few | TRBJ2-1 | 13 | TRBV5-1 | ASSLGGSTYNEQF
many | TRBJ1-5 | 15 | TRBV6-2/TRBV6-3 | ASSYPPGEILDQPQH
few | TRBJ2-5 | 14 | TRBV5-4 | ASSLINASGRETQY
few | TRBJ2-2 | 13 | TRBV6-5 | ASSTYRAETGELF
many | TRBJ2-1 | 12 | TRBV29-1 | SAQKVAGDNEQF
many | TRBJ2-7 | 9 | TRBV7-2 | ASSFLYEQY
many | TRBJ2-7 | 12 | TRBV10-3 | AISGQVSQYEQY
NA | TRBJ2-5 | 12 | TRBV7-2 | ATGGLAGAETQH
NA | TRBJ2-5 | 11 | TRBV20-1 | SVTGQTQETQY
many | TRBJ2-2 | 11 | TRBV11-2 | ASSLTGGGELF
few | TRBJ1-2 | 13 | TRBV18 | ASSHRQGANYGYT
many | TRBJ1-4 | 14 | TRBV9 | ANPGQRFPTNEKLF
NA | TRBJ2-1 | 14 | TRBV3-1 | ASSQAPGTWHYEQF
few | TRBJ2-7 | 12 | TRBV28 | ASSRGQGNYEQY